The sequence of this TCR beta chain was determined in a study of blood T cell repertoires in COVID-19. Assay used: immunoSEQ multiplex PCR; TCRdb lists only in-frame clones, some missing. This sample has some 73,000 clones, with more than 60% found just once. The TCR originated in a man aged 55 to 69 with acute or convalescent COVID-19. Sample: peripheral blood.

The CDR3 loop reads CASTAETGDNSPLHF. The CDR3 nucleotides are TGCGCCAGCACCGCCGAGACAGGGGATAATTCACCCCTCCACTTT. J is TRBJ1-6 and V is TRBV5-1; 8 nucleotides match TRBD1. CDR3 size: 15 residues. CDR1 and CDR2 from the germline V gene are SGHRS and YFSETQ. Trimming at V came to 6 bases and at J to 5 bases, leaving 7 bases not matched to a gene. Combining the CDR3 with reference TRBV5-1 and TRBJ1-6 gives the whole variable domain KAGVTQTPRYLIKTRGQQVTLSCSPISGHRSVSWYQQTPGQGLQFLFEYFSETQRNKGNFPGRFSGRQFSNSRSEMNVSTLELGDSALYLCASTAETGDNSPLHFGNGTRLTVT.